This entry lists 12 T cell receptor beta chains sequenced from one sample in a study of blood T cell repertoires in COVID-19. TCRdb's table, derived via immunoSEQ multiplex PCR, lists solely in-frame clones and lacks some. This table holds hundreds of thousands of clones, over 80% found once. Sequencing was performed on PBMCs or T cells enriched from blood (not recorded which). These receptors came from a woman between 18 and 29 years old who had recovered from COVID-19.

The chain recombines TRBV6-1 with TRBJ1-4; D is possibly TRBD1 (6 bases). V dropped 4 bases and J dropped 8 bases, with 20 bases sitting between them. This CDR3 spans 16 amino acids. From germline, CDR1 is MNHNS and CDR2 SASEGT. In nucleotides, the CDR3 is TGTGCCAGCAGTGCTACTGAGGACAGTTCGGGAGAAAAACTGTTTTTT. It codes for CASSATEDSSGEKLFF.

This clone was seen a single time. The V call is TRBV15, the J call TRBJ1-1; D is uncertain. Germline V CDR1 and CDR2: LNHNV, YYDKDF (reference sequence). The CDR3 is 12 residues long. V lost 0 bases, J lost 6 bases, and 5 bases lay in between. The CDR3 DNA sequence: TGTGCCACCAGCAGAGATCGTTCTGAAGCTTTCTTT. Translation gives CATSRDRSEAFF. Complete variable domain (other parts from reference TRBV15 and TRBJ1-1): DAMVIQNPRYQVTQFGKPVTLSCSQTLNHNVMYWYQQKSSQAPKLLFHYYDKDFNNEADTPDNFQSRRPNTSFCFLDIRSPGLGDTAMYLCATSRDRSEAFFGQGTRLTVV.

This rearrangement joins TRBV5-4 to TRBJ2-1; possible D gene TRBD2, 5 bases. There are 16 residues in the CDR3. V dropped 0 bases and J dropped 0 bases, with 10 bases sitting between them. Germline CDR1 reads SGHNT; CDR2 reads YYREEE (reference sequence). CDR3 sequence reads: CASSLAPGGSYNEQFF. The CDR3, as DNA: TGTGCCAGCAGCTTGGCCCCCGGAGGCTCCTACAATGAGCAGTTCTTC.

V usage is TRBV28 and J usage is TRBJ2-6, with TRBD1 identical over 10 bases. With V trimmed by 6 bases and J by 2 bases, 13 bases remained unmatched. The CDR3 is made up of 19 amino acids. Germline lookup yields CDR1 MDHEN and CDR2 SYDVKM. For the CDR3, the DNA is TGTGCCAGCAGGTCCTCGGGACAGGGGTATCCCCCTGGGGCCAACGTCCTGACTTTC. Residues: CASRSSGQGYPPGANVLTF.

This chain joins TRBV4-1 and TRBJ1-3; no firm D call. The CDR3 is 14 amino acids. In germline, CDR1 is MGHRA, CDR2 YSYEKL. Trimming cost V 4 bases and J 0 bases, with 7 bases left between them. The CDR3 DNA follows: TGCGCCAGCAGCCTTCAGATCTCTGGAAACACCATATATTTT. It encodes CASSLQISGNTIYF.

This sequence joins TRBV5-1 and TRBJ1-4, with 8 bases matching TRBD1. The CDR3 extends over 14 amino acids. The J segment lost 7 bases and the V segment lost 4 bases, leaving 6 bases of the junction unmatched. The germline gives CDR1 SGHRS, CDR2 YFSETQ. The CDR3 region has the DNA TGCGCCAGCAGCCGGACAGGGTCTAGTGAAAAACTGTTTTTT. This gives the protein CASSRTGSSEKLFF.

V usage is TRBV7-9 and J usage is TRBJ1-1; 7 positions agree with TRBD1. CDR1 and CDR2 (germline): SEHNR, FQNEAQ (reference sequence). Trimming took 3 bases from V and 2 from J; bases not matched to a gene: 6. This CDR3 contains 15 residues. This CDR3 is CASSFRGQLNTEAFF. CDR3 DNA: TGTGCCAGCAGCTTCAGGGGACAGTTAAACACTGAAGCTTTCTTT. Complete variable domain (other parts from reference TRBV7-9 and TRBJ1-1): DTGVSQNPRHKITKRGQNVTFRCDPISEHNRLYWYRQTLGQGPEFLTYFQNEAQLEKSRLLSDRFSAERPKGSFSTLEIQRTEQGDSAMYLCASSFRGQLNTEAFFGQGTRLTVV.

The V gene is TRBV29-1, the J gene TRBJ1-5; 7 bases are a match to TRBD1. CDR1 SQVTM and CDR2 ANQGSEA come from the germline V gene. Trimming at V came to 1 base and at J to 6 bases, leaving 3 bases not matched to a gene. This CDR3 spans 13 amino acids. CDR3 sequence reads: CSVEGTGGQPQHF. DNA of the CDR3: TGCAGCGTTGAAGGGACAGGAGGTCAGCCCCAGCATTTT.

V is TRBV10-3 and J is TRBJ1-2; a possible D gene is TRBD1 (6 bases). Trimming stripped 6 bases from V and 1 base from J, with 15 bases between. The CDR3 has 15 residues. CDR1 is ENHRY and CDR2 is SYGVKD in the germline V gene. The CDR3 reads CAISAVRGYNYGYTF. The CDR3 nucleotides are TGTGCCATCAGCGCCGTTAGGGGGTATAACTATGGCTACACCTTC.

V is TRBV5-1 and J is TRBJ2-3, with D possibly being TRBD2 (5 bases). The CDR3 contains 16 residues. Deletions cut 4 bases from V and 1 base from J, with 16 bases between. Germline V gene data show CDR1 as SGHRS and CDR2 as YFSETQ. DNA for the CDR3: TGCGCCAGCAGCCCCGGAGGCCTCGGGGGCACAGATACGCAGTATTTT. Its translation is CASSPGGLGGTDTQYF. Full variable domain (outside the CDR3, taken from reference TRBV5-1 and TRBJ2-3): KAGVTQTPRYLIKTRGQQVTLSCSPISGHRSVSWYQQTPGQGLQFLFEYFSETQRNKGNFPGRFSGRQFSNSRSEMNVSTLELGDSALYLCASSPGGLGGTDTQYFGPGTRLTVL.

The chain employs TRBV7-8 and TRBJ2-1; 9 nucleotides align to TRBD1. The V segment lost 0 bases and the J segment 4 bases; nucleotides outside the gene matches: 4. Germline CDR1 reads SGHVS; CDR2 reads FQNEAQ. This CDR3 spans 16 amino acids. The DNA of the CDR3 is TGTGCCAGCAGCTTAGCAGGGGGGACAGGGTACAATGAGCAGTTCTTC. Translation: CASSLAGGTGYNEQFF.

The rearrangement joins TRBV10-3 to TRBJ2-4; D might be TRBD1 (6 bases). Germline-derived CDR1 and CDR2 are ENHRY and SYGVKD. V lost 0 bases to trimming and J lost 2 bases, with 11 bases between them. The CDR3 contains 16 residues. The CDR3 spells CAISESQGSPKNIQYF. The DNA for the CDR3 is TGTGCCATCAGTGAGTCGCAGGGGAGTCCCAAAAACATTCAGTACTTC.